This T cell receptor (beta chain) comes out of a study of T cell responses to AZD1222 COVID-19 vaccine. Libraries were prepared by immunoSEQ multiplex PCR; TCRdb keeps only in-frame clonotypes and omits some of them. The sample holds approximately 160,000 clones, 90% to 95% seen once. General study results and limits: Spike-specific TCR breadth and depth both grew after two AZD1222 doses. Most donors were white British and more were female, and clonal diversity was possibly underestimated.

A note on this clone: Its antigen is unidentified.

There are 15 residues in the CDR3. Losses at the gene ends were 5 bases for V and 1 base for J; bases not matched to a gene: 2. Per germline, CDR1 MRHNA and CDR2 SNTAGT. J is TRBJ2-2 and V is TRBV6-4; TRBD2 agrees at 9 bases. This sequence was found in an adult in good health. Specimen: peripheral blood, collected on day 0 of AZD1222 vaccination. CDR3 in amino acids: CASSYSGGNTGELFF. DNA of the CDR3: TGTGCCAGCAGTTATAGCGGGGGGAACACCGGGGAGCTGTTTTTT.